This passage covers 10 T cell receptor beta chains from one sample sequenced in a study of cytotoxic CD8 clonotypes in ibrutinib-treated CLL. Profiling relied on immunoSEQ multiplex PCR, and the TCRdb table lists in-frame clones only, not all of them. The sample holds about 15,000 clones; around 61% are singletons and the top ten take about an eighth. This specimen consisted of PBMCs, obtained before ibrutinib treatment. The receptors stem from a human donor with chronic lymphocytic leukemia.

The CDR3 is CASSSGRGGYGYTF. In nucleotides, the CDR3 is TGTGCCAGCAGCTCTGGCAGGGGGGGGTATGGCTACACCTTC. The V call is TRBV7-2, the J call TRBJ1-2, with TRBD1 matching 7 bases. The CDR3 is 14 amino acids. Germline assignment: CDR1 SGHTA and CDR2 FQGNSA. Losses at the gene ends were 4 bases for V and 5 bases for J; bases not matched to a gene: 7.

Here the CDR3 DNA reads TGCGCCAGCAGCTTGTACCCGGGTCGCGTCACCGGGGAGCTGTTTTTT. Protein sequence: CASSLYPGRVTGELFF. The chain uses TRBV5-1 and TRBJ2-2, with D hard to call. Germline assignment: CDR1 SGHRS and CDR2 YFSETQ. V lost 1 base, J lost 4 bases, and 14 bases lay in between. This CDR3 contains 16 residues.

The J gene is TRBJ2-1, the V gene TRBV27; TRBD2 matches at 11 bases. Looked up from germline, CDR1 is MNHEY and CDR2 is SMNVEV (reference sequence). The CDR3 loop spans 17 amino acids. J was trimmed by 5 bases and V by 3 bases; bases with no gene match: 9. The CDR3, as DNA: TGTGCCAGCAGTTTCCTCCTAGCGGGGGGCGTCCACAATGAGCAGTTCTTC. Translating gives CASSFLLAGGVHNEQFF.

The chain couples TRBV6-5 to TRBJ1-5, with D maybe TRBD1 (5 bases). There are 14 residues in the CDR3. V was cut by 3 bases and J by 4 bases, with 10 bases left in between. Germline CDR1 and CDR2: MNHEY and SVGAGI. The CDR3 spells CASSYGGGNQPQHF. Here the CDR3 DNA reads TGTGCCAGCAGTTATGGGGGTGGTAATCAGCCCCAGCATTTT.

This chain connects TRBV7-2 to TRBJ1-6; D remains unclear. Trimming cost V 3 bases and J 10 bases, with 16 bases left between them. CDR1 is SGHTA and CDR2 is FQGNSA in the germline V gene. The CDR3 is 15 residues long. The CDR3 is CASSFSSLGNSPLHF. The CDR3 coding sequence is TGTGCCAGCAGCTTCTCCAGCCTCGGGAACTCACCCCTCCACTTT.

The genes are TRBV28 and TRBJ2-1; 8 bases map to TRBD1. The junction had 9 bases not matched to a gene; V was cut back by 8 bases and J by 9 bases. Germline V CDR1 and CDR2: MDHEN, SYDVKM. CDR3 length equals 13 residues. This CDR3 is CASLRGPGGEQFF. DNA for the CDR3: TGTGCCAGCCTCAGGGGGCCCGGGGGTGAGCAGTTCTTC.

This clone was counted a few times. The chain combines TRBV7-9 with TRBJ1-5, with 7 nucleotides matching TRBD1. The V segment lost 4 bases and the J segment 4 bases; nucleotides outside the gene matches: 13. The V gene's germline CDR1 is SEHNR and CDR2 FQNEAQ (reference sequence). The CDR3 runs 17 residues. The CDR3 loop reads CASSSGTAPGDNQPQHF. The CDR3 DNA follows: TGTGCCAGCAGCTCCGGGACAGCCCCCGGTGATAATCAGCCCCAGCATTTT.

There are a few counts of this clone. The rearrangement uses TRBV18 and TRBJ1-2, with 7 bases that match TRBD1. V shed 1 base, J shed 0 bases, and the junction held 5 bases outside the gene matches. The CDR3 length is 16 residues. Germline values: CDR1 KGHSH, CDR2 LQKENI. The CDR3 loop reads CASSPQGTVANYGYTF. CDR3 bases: TGTGCCAGCTCACCACAAGGGACAGTAGCTAACTATGGCTACACCTTC.

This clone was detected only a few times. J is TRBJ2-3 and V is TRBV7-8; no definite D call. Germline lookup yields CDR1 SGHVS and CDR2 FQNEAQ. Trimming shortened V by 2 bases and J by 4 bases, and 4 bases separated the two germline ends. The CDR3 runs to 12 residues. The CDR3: CASSLRADTQYF. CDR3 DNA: TGTGCCAGCAGCTTAAGGGCAGATACGCAGTATTTT.

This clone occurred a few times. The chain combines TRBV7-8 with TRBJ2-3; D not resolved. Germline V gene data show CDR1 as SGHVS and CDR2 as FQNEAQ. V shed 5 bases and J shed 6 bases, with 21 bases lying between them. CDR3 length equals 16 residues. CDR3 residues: CASSPTTPRGVDTQYF. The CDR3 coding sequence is TGTGCCAGCAGCCCTACCACCCCGCGTGGGGTGGATACGCAGTATTTT.